Reported below is one TCR beta chain. Its antigen is currently unknown. The sample comes from a study of post-analysis software for immune sequencing data. Sequencing libraries made from TCR beta cDNA carried unique molecular identifiers. Each CDR3 protein is one row after TCRdb ran MiXCR on the PCR reads. The sample carries about 770,000 distinct CDR3 sequences, around 46% recorded once. The V and J ends lost 6 bases and 7 bases respectively, with 16 bases between them. The CDR3 is 14 amino acids. CDR1 and CDR2 from the germline V gene are MNHNY and SVGAGI (reference sequence). Broader study findings: Same-batch samples co-clustered strongly by F measure. Among five TRBV segments more frequent in patients than controls were TRBV5-6, TRBV5-1 and TRBV20-1.

This receptor was taken from a girl aged 10-17 years with multiple sclerosis. The V call is TRBV6-6, the J call TRBJ2-1; no clear D gene. Sequences were obtained from blood. Here the CDR3 reads CASRPWRLENEQFF. The DNA for the CDR3 is TGTGCCAGCAGACCCTGGCGTTTGGAAAATGAGCAGTTCTTC.